This TCR beta chain stems from a study of T cells after yellow fever vaccination. The study's findings and limits: Of the clonotypes, a small share occurred in both CD4 and CD8 compartments.

Germline loops: CDR1 SGHTA, CDR2 FQGTGA. V was trimmed by 5 bases and J by 0 bases, leaving 11 bases between them. This CDR3 region has 15 residues. This clonotype was found a few times. Its antigen is undetermined. TCRdb fed the 5' RACE reads into MiXCR, producing one record per CDR3 protein. The sample shows some 170,000 distinct CDR3 sequences, over 7% of them seen only once. Source: CD8+ T cells sorted from PBMCs, taken 45 days after the yellow fever booster vaccination. The TCR sequence derives from a man aged 18 to 29 who received the YFV17D yellow fever vaccine. The chain is built from TRBV7-3 and TRBJ2-1; no firm D call. CDR3 sequence reads: CASSPVRRSYNEQFF. In DNA, the CDR3 is TGTGCCAGCAGCCCCGTACGGCGCTCCTACAATGAGCAGTTCTTC.